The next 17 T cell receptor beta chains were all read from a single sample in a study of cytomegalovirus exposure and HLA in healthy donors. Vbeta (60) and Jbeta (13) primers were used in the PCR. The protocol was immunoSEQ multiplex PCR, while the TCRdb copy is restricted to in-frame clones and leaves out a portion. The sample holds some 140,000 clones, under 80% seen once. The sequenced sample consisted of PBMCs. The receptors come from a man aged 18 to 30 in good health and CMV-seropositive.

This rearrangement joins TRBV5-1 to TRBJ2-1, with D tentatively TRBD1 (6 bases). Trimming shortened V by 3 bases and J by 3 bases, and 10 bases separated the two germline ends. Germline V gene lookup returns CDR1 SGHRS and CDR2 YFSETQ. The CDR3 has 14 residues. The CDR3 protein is CASSWSTGYNEQFF. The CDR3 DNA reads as TGCGCCAGCAGCTGGTCGACAGGCTACAATGAGCAGTTCTTC.

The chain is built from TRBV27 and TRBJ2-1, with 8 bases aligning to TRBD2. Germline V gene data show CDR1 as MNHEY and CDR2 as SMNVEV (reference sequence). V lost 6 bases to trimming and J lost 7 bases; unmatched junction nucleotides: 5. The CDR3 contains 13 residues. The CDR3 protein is CASRPSGGNEQFF. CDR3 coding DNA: TGTGCCAGCAGGCCGTCGGGGGGGAATGAGCAGTTCTTC.

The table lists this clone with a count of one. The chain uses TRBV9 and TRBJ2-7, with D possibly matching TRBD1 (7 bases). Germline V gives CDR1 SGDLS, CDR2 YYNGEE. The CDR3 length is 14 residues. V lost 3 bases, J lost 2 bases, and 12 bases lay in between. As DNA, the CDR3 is TGTGCCAGCAGCGACTCAGGGGGGCCCTACGAGCAGTACTTC. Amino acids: CASSDSGGPYEQYF. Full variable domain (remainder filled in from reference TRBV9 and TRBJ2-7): DSGVTQTPKHLITATGQRVTLRCSPRSGDLSVYWYQQSLDQGLQFLIQYYNGEERAKGNILERFSAQQFPDLHSELNLSSLELGDSALYFCASSDSGGPYEQYFGPGTRLTVT.

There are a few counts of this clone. The CDR3 nucleotides read TGCAGCGTCACGAAGGGGACAGTAGTTTTAGAGCAGTTCTTC. It encodes CSVTKGTVVLEQFF. J is TRBJ2-1 and V is TRBV29-1, with 7 nucleotides matching TRBD1. Trimming cost V 6 bases and J 10 bases; bases outside gene matches: 15. Per the germline V gene, CDR1 is SQVTM and CDR2 is ANQGSEA. The CDR3 runs to 14 residues.

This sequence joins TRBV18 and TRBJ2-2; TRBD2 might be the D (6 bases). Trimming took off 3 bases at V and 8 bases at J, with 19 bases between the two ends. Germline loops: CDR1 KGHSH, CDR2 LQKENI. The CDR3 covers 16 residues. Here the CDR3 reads CASSPGRQRTAGELFF. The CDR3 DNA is TGTGCCAGCTCACCCGGGAGACAGAGGACCGCGGGGGAGCTGTTTTTT.

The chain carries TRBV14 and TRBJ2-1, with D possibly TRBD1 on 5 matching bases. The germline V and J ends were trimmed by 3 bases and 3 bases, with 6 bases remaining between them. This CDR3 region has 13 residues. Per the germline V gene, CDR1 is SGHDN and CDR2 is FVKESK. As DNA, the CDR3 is TGTGCCAGCAGCCAGACAGTCTACAATGAGCAGTTCTTC. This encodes CASSQTVYNEQFF.

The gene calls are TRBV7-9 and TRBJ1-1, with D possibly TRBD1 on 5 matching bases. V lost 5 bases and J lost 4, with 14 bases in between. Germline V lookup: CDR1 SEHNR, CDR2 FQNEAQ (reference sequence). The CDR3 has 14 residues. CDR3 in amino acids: CASSPGPGGTEAFF. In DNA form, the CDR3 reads TGTGCCAGCAGCCCCGGCCCGGGGGGCACTGAAGCTTTCTTT.

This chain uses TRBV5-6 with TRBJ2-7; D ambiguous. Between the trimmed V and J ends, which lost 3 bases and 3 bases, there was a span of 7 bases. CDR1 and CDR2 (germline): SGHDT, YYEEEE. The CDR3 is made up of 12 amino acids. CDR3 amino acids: CASSSRHYEQYF. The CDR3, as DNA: TGTGCCAGCAGCTCCCGACACTACGAGCAGTACTTC.

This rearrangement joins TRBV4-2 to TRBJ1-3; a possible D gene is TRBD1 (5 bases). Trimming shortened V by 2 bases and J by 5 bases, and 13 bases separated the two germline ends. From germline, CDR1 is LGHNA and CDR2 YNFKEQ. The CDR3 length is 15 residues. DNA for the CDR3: TGTGCCAGCAGCCAACCCGGCCAGGGTCGAAACACCATATATTTT. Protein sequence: CASSQPGQGRNTIYF.

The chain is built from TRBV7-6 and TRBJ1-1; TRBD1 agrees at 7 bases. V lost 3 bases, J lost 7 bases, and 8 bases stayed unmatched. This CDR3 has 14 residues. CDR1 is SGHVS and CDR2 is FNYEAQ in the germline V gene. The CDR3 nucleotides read TGTGCCAGCAGCTTTCCGGGACAGCAAGTTGAAGCTTTCTTT. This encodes CASSFPGQQVEAFF.

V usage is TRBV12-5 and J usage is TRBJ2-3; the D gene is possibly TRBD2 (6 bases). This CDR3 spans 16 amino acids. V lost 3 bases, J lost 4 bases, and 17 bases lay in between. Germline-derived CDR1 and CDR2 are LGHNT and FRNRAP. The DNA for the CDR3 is TGTGCTAGTGGTTTAGGGACTGGAGAAGAGTCAGATACGCAGTATTTT. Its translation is CASGLGTGEESDTQYF.

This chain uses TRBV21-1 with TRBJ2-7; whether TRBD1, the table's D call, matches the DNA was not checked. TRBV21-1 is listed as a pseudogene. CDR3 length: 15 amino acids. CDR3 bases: TGTGCCAGCAGCGACGAGGACAGGGCGGACTACGAGCAGTACTTC. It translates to CASSDEDRADYEQYF.

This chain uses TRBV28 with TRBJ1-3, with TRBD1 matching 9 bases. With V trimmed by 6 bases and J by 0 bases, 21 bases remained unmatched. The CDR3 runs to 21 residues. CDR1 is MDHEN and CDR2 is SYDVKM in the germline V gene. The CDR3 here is CASRTVAGQGVFLSSGNTIYF. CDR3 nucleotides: TGTGCCAGCAGAACCGTCGCGGGACAGGGAGTCTTTTTGAGCTCTGGAAACACCATATATTTT.

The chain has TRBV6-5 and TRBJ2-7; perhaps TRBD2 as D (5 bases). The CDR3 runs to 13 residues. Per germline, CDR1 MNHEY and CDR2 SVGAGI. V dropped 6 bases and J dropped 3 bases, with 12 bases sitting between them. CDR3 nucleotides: TGTGCCAGCAGCAACCCTCGGGGCTACGAGCAGTACTTC. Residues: CASSNPRGYEQYF.

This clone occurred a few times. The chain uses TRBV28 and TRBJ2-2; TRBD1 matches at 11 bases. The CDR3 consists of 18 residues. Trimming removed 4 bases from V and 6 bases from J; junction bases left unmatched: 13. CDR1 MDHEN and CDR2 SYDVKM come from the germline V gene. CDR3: CASSSHLPGQGAAGELFF. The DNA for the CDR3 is TGTGCCAGCAGTTCGCACCTCCCCGGACAGGGGGCGGCCGGGGAGCTGTTTTTT.

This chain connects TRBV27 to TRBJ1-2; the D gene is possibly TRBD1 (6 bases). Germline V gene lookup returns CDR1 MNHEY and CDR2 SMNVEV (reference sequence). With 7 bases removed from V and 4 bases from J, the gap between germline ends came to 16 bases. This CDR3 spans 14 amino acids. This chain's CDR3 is CASTSLDSSYGYTF. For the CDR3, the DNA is TGTGCCAGCACGAGTTTGGACAGTTCCTATGGCTACACCTTC.

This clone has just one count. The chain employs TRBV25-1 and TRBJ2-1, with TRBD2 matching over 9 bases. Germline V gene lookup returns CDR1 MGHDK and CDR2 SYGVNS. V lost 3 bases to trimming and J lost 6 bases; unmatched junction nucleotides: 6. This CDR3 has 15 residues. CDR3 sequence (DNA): TGTGCCAGCAGTGACCAAAAGACTAGCGGCAATGAGCAGTTCTTC. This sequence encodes CASSDQKTSGNEQFF.